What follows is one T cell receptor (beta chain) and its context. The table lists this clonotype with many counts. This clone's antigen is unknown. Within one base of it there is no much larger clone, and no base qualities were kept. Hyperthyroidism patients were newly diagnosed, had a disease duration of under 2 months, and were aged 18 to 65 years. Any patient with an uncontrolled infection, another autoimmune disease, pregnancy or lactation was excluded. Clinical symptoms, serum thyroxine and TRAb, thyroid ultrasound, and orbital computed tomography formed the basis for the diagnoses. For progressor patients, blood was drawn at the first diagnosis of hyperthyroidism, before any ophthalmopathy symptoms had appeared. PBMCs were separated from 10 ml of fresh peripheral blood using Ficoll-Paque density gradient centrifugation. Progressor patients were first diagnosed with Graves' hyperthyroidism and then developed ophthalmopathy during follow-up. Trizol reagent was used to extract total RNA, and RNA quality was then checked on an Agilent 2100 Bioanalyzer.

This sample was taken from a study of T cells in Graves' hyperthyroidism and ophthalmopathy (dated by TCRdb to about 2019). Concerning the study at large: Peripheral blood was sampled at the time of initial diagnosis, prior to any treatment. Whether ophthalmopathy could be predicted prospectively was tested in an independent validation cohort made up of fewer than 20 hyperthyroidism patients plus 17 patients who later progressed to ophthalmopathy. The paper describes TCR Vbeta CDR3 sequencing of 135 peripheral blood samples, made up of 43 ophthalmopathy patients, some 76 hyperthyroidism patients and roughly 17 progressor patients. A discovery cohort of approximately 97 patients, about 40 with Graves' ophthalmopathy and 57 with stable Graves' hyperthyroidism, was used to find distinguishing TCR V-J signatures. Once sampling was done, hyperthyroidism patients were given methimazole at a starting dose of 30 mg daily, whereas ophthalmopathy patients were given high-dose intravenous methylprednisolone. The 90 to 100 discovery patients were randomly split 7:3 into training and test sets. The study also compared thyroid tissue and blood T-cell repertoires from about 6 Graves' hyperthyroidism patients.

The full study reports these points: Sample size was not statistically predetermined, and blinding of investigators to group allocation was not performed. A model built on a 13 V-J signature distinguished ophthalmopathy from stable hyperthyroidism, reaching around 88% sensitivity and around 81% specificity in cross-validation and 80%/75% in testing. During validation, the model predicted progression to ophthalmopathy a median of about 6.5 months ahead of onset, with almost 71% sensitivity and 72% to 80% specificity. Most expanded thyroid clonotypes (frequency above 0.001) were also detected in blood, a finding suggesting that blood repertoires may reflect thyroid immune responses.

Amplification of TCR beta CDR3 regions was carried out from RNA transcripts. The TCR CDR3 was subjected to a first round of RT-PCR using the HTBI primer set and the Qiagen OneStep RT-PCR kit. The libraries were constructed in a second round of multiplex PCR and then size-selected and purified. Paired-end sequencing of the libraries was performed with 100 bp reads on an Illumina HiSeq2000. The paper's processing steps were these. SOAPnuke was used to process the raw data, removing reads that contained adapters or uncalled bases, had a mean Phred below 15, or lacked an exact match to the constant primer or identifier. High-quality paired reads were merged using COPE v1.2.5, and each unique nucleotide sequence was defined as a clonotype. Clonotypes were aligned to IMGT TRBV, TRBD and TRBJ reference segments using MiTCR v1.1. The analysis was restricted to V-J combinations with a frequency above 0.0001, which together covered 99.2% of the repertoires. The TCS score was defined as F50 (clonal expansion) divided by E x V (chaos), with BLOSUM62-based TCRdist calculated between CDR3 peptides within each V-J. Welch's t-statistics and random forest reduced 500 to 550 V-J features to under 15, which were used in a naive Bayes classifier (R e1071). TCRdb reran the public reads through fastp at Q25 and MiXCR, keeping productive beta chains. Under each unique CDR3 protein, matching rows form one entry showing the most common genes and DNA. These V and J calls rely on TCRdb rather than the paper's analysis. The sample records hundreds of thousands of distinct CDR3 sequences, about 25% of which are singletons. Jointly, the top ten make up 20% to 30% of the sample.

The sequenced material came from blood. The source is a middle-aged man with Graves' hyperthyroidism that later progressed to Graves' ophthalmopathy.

This receptor has the CDR3 CASRSVSGELFF. The sequenced DNA: TGTGCCAGCAGAAGTGTGAGCGGGGAGCTGTTTTTT. The chain is encoded by TRBV6-2 or TRBV6-3 joined to TRBJ2-2, with the D gene too uncertain to name. From cysteine to phenylalanine, the CDR3 is 12 amino acids long. The read is trimmed to its CDR3 DNA, 36 bases read in frame from base 1. Per the germline V gene, MNHEY is the CDR1 and SVGEGT is the CDR2. Deletion took 6 bases off V and 7 bases off J, with a span of 9 bases between the germline ends.